Following are 31 T cell receptor beta chains from one sample sequenced in a study of cytomegalovirus exposure and HLA in healthy donors. PCR primers comprised 60 Vbeta and 13 Jbeta primers. Generated by immunoSEQ multiplex PCR, the TCRdb table keeps only in-frame clones and is missing some. The sample has more than 100,000 clones; 75% to 85% are singletons. The sequenced sample was PBMCs. Source of these receptors: a middle-aged woman in good health and CMV-seronegative.

The chain joins TRBV6-6 to TRBJ1-6; 8 nucleotides line up with TRBD1. J gave up 10 bases and V 0 bases, and 8 bases lay outside the gene matches. The V gene's germline CDR1 is MNHNY and CDR2 SVGAGI (reference sequence). The CDR3 is made up of 16 amino acids. For the CDR3, the DNA is TGTGCCAGCAGTTACTCGGCAGGGGGCGCCGGCTCACCCCTCCACTTT. It translates to CASSYSAGGAGSPLHF.

The chain joins TRBV5-1 to TRBJ1-6; D is ambiguous. This CDR3 has 14 amino acids. V gave up 2 bases and J gave up 5 bases, with 8 bases separating them. CDR1 and CDR2 from the germline V gene are SGHRS and YFSETQ. CDR3 in DNA: TGCGCCAGCAGCTTCGGGGAAAATAATTCACCCCTCCACTTT. Protein product: CASSFGENNSPLHF.

This clone was counted only a few times. The genes are TRBV5-4 and TRBJ1-1; TRBD1 matches at 8 bases. Germline V gene sequence: CDR1 SGHNT, CDR2 YYREEE (reference sequence). This CDR3 has 15 amino acids. V was pared by 6 bases and J by 1 base, with 8 bases of the junction left unmatched. CDR3 sequence reads: CASTGQGGGNTEAFF. The CDR3 DNA follows: TGTGCCAGCACCGGACAGGGCGGAGGGAACACTGAAGCTTTCTTT.

V usage is TRBV7-9 and J usage is TRBJ2-7; 12 nucleotides agree with TRBD2. J lost 2 bases, V lost 5 bases, and 10 bases had no gene match. Germline-derived CDR1 and CDR2 are SEHNR and FQNEAQ (reference sequence). The length of the CDR3 is 17 residues. CDR3: CASSRTTRTSGAYEQYF. The CDR3 DNA reads as TGTGCCAGCAGCAGAACAACAAGGACTAGCGGGGCCTACGAGCAGTACTTC.

The V and J genes are TRBV7-2 and TRBJ2-2; TRBD1 matches 7 bases. Germline V lookup: CDR1 SGHTA, CDR2 FQGNSA. After removal of 4 bases from V and 6 bases from J, the junction contained 5 bases not matched to a gene. The length of the CDR3 is 14 residues. The CDR3 region has the DNA TGTGCCAGCAGCTCCGTGACAGGGTCCGGGGAGCTGTTTTTT. Translating gives CASSSVTGSGELFF.

The chain recombines TRBV6-5 with TRBJ1-6; 7 nucleotides match TRBD1. From germline, CDR1 is MNHEY and CDR2 SVGAGI. The CDR3 spans 14 residues. V gave up 8 bases and J gave up 6 bases; unmatched junction bases: 7. The CDR3 DNA reads as TGTGCCAGCGGAGGGGGACAGCCTAATTCACCCCTCCACTTT. Translation gives CASGGGQPNSPLHF.

The J gene is TRBJ2-5, the V gene TRBV7-9; 9 bases align to TRBD2. CDR3 length equals 16 residues. The J segment lost 2 bases and the V segment lost 0 bases, leaving 4 bases of the junction unmatched. Looked up from germline, CDR1 is SEHNR and CDR2 is FQNEAQ (reference sequence). CDR3 in DNA: TGTGCCAGCAGCTTAGCGGCGGGGGGGGCTCAAGAGACCCAGTACTTC. This gives the protein CASSLAAGGAQETQYF.

This chain links TRBV7-2 with TRBJ2-3; tentatively, D is TRBD2 (6 bases). V was shortened by 6 bases and J by 5 bases, with 18 bases between the two germline ends. Per the germline V gene, CDR1 is SGHTA and CDR2 is FQGNSA. The CDR3 covers 15 residues. The CDR3 nucleotides are TGTGCCAGCAGGGGACGGGGGTCTCGAGGAGATACGCAGTATTTT. Protein: CASRGRGSRGDTQYF.

This chain joins TRBV10-1 and TRBJ2-1; 10 nucleotides align to TRBD2. Trimming at V came to 0 bases and at J to 9 bases, leaving 5 bases not matched to a gene. CDR3 size: 15 residues. The germline gives CDR1 WNHNN, CDR2 SYGVQD (reference sequence). Here the CDR3 DNA reads TGCGCCAGCAGTGAGTCGAGCGGGGGGGCCGGTGAGCAGTTCTTC. The encoded protein is CASSESSGGAGEQFF.

The chain combines TRBV27 with TRBJ1-5, with unresolved D. This CDR3 is built from 15 residues. V lost 2 bases to trimming and J lost 4 bases, with 12 bases between them. Germline CDR1 is MNHEY and CDR2 is SMNVEV (reference sequence). CDR3: CASSLRTVGNQPQHF. For the CDR3, the DNA is TGTGCCAGCAGTTTAAGGACTGTAGGGAATCAGCCCCAGCATTTT.

V usage is TRBV5-4 and J usage is TRBJ1-4, with D possibly being TRBD1 (5 bases). This CDR3 has 16 residues. V was trimmed by 4 bases and J by 5 bases, leaving 18 bases between them. Germline V gives CDR1 SGHNT, CDR2 YYREEE (reference sequence). CDR3 nucleotide sequence: TGTGCCAGCAGCCGTTTAGGCGGGACCGTAAATGAAAAACTGTTTTTT. As protein: CASSRLGGTVNEKLFF.

This rearrangement joins TRBV11-2 to TRBJ2-3; D gene unclear. Germline loops: CDR1 SGHAT, CDR2 FQNNGV. This CDR3 contains 17 residues. V lost 10 bases, J lost 2 bases, and 25 bases lay in between. The CDR3 coding sequence is TGTGCCACCGCCTCAGGCACCTACTTTCCTGCCACAGATACGCAGTATTTT. Translated: CATASGTYFPATDTQYF.

This sequence joins TRBV4-3 and TRBJ2-7, with TRBD2 as a possible D gene (6 bases). V was clipped by 1 base and J by 3 bases, with 13 bases between them. CDR3 size: 15 residues. CDR1 and CDR2 from the germline V gene are LGHNA and YSLEER. The CDR3 spells CASSQGDPGSYEQYF. CDR3 DNA sequence: TGCGCCAGCAGCCAAGGGGACCCCGGGAGCTACGAGCAGTACTTC.

This clone was picked up a small number of times. The J gene is TRBJ1-2, the V gene TRBV4-3, with 10 bases aligning to TRBD1. V trimming: 0 bases; J trimming: 7 bases; junction bases outside the gene matches: 5. The CDR3 covers 15 residues. Germline CDR1 and CDR2: LGHNA and YSLEER. CDR3 sequence (DNA): TGCGCCAGCAGCCAAGATCAGACAGGGGGCCGTGGCTACACCTTC. Its translation: CASSQDQTGGRGYTF.

The chain employs TRBV19 and TRBJ1-1, with D unresolved. The V and J ends lost 5 bases and 1 base respectively, with 11 bases between them. The CDR3 has 14 amino acids. Germline lookup yields CDR1 LNHDA and CDR2 SQIVND (reference sequence). CDR3 loop: CASSLGLPNTEAFF. Here the CDR3 DNA reads TGTGCCAGTAGTCTGGGCCTCCCGAACACTGAAGCTTTCTTT.

The V gene is TRBV7-2, the J gene TRBJ1-1; TRBD1 aligns across 7 bases. The CDR3 is 14 residues long. Looked up from germline, CDR1 is SGHTA and CDR2 is FQGNSA. Germline trimming cut 5 bases from V and 6 bases from J; bases unmatched to any gene: 9. CDR3 protein: CASSSYRGVPEAFF. Here the CDR3 DNA reads TGTGCCAGCAGCAGCTACAGGGGTGTACCTGAAGCTTTCTTT.

This clone was seen a handful of times. The genes are TRBV5-5 and TRBJ2-5; TRBD2 is a possible D gene (5 bases). Germline V gene sequence: CDR1 SGHKS, CDR2 YYEKEE (reference sequence). V dropped 3 bases and J dropped 2 bases, with 14 bases sitting between them. This CDR3 has 15 residues. As DNA, the CDR3 is TGTGCCAGCAGCTGGCAAACGGGGTTGCAAGAGACCCAGTACTTC. Its protein is CASSWQTGLQETQYF.

There are a few counts of this clone. This rearrangement joins TRBV4-1 to TRBJ1-5; 11 bases agree with TRBD1. With 3 bases clipped from V and 5 bases from J, the junction kept 6 bases outside the gene matches. The CDR3 spans 16 residues. Per germline, CDR1 MGHRA and CDR2 YSYEKL. The CDR3 reads CASSHDGQGADQPQHF. CDR3 DNA: TGCGCCAGCAGCCACGATGGACAGGGGGCTGATCAGCCCCAGCATTTT.

This clone was observed a few times. The V gene is TRBV5-1, the J gene TRBJ2-7; 11 positions agree with TRBD2. The CDR3 runs 16 residues. The germline gives CDR1 SGHRS, CDR2 YFSETQ. V trimming: 0 bases; J trimming: 2 bases; junction bases outside the gene matches: 4. In nucleotides, the CDR3 is TGCGCCAGCAGCTTGGGATTTAGCGGGGGGGCCTACGAGCAGTACTTC. This codes for CASSLGFSGGAYEQYF.

The V gene is TRBV27, the J gene TRBJ1-1; maybe TRBD1 (6 bases). The length of the CDR3 is 14 residues. Trimming took 3 bases from V and 5 from J, leaving 13 bases between them. Germline lookup yields CDR1 MNHEY and CDR2 SMNVEV (reference sequence). CDR3 protein: CASSFVQGETEAFF. The CDR3 DNA follows: TGTGCCAGCAGTTTCGTACAGGGTGAAACTGAAGCTTTCTTT.

V and J are TRBV6-5 and TRBJ2-2; TRBD2 agrees at 8 bases. After removal of 0 bases from V and 5 bases from J, the junction contained 2 bases not matched to a gene. The CDR3 is 15 residues long. Germline lookup yields CDR1 MNHEY and CDR2 SVGAGI. CDR3 coding DNA: TGTGCCAGCAGTTACTCGGCGGGGGGAACCGGGGAGCTGTTTTTT. The encoded protein is CASSYSAGGTGELFF.

This chain connects TRBV7-8 to TRBJ1-5; TRBD1 aligns across 8 bases. From germline, CDR1 is SGHVS and CDR2 FQNEAQ. Trimming took 1 base from V and 10 from J; bases not matched to a gene: 9. CDR3 length: 15 amino acids. As DNA, the CDR3 is TGTGCCAGCAGCTTAGAGGGGGACAGGTCCTCACCCCAGCATTTT. Translated: CASSLEGDRSSPQHF.

The CDR3 loop reads CASSFRGATTGNTIYF. CDR3 coding DNA: TGTGCCAGCAGTTTCCGGGGGGCAACCACTGGAAACACCATATATTTT. The V gene is TRBV6-6, the J gene TRBJ1-3; D is perhaps TRBD1 (6 bases). The CDR3 sequence is 16 residues long. Trimming shortened V by 4 bases and J by 2 bases, and 15 bases separated the two germline ends. Germline V gene lookup returns CDR1 MNHNY and CDR2 SVGAGI (reference sequence).

This chain uses TRBV2 with TRBJ1-2, with unresolved D. CDR1 and CDR2 (germline): SNHLY, FYNNEI. The CDR3 loop spans 14 amino acids. The V end lost 6 bases, the J end lost 5 bases, and 16 bases lay between the germline ends. CDR3 nucleotides: TGTGCCAGCAGCGACCCGGGGAGGGCTTATGGCTACACCTTC. Its protein is CASSDPGRAYGYTF.

The chain links TRBV28 to TRBJ2-7; TRBD1 is a possible D gene (6 bases). V lost 6 bases, J lost 3 bases, and 15 bases lay in between. The length of the CDR3 is 14 residues. Germline loops: CDR1 MDHEN, CDR2 SYDVKM. The CDR3 is CASRQTGAYYEQYF. Here the CDR3 DNA reads TGTGCCAGCAGGCAGACAGGAGCCTACTACGAGCAGTACTTC.

This chain joins TRBV6-1 and TRBJ1-3; D is perhaps TRBD1 (6 bases). Germline CDR1 is MNHNS and CDR2 is SASEGT. The CDR3 is 19 residues long. The ends were cut back, 0 bases at V and 1 base at J, with 19 bases in the middle. The CDR3 DNA sequence: TGTGCCAGCAGTGAAGCGCTTCATAGGGGGGGCGCATCTGGAAACACCATATATTTT. It codes for CASSEALHRGGASGNTIYF.

This chain links TRBV30 with TRBJ1-4; 7 bases map to TRBD1. Germline V CDR1 and CDR2: GTSNPN, SVGIG (reference sequence). The V and J ends lost 0 bases and 10 bases, in that order; junction bases with no gene match: 5. This CDR3 has 13 amino acids. CDR3 sequence reads: CAWSVDRVGKLFF. DNA for the CDR3: TGTGCCTGGAGTGTTGACAGGGTTGGAAAACTGTTTTTT.

This chain connects TRBV2 to TRBJ1-5, with 8 bases lining up with TRBD1. This CDR3 comprises 15 residues. Trimming cost V 1 base and J 4 bases; bases outside gene matches: 3. The germline gives CDR1 SNHLY, CDR2 FYNNEI. CDR3 DNA: TGTGCCAGCAGTGAAGGACAGGGGCGGAATCAGCCCCAGCATTTT. It codes for CASSEGQGRNQPQHF.

This clone was seen more than once but under ten times. This chain joins TRBV29-1 and TRBJ1-6, with D uncertain. CDR3 length equals 13 residues. Germline-derived CDR1 and CDR2 are SQVTM and ANQGSEA. For the CDR3, the DNA is TGCAGTTATCGGAGCTCCTATAATTCACCCCTCCACTTT. It is translated as CSYRSSYNSPLHF.

The chain carries TRBV4-2 and TRBJ1-2, with unresolved D. The length of the CDR3 is 13 residues. V lost 1 base and J 5 bases, leaving 8 bases between the germline ends. Per the germline V gene, CDR1 is LGHNA and CDR2 is YNFKEQ. The CDR3 nucleotides are TGTGCCAGCAGCCAAGTGGAGAAGTATGGCTACACCTTC. It encodes CASSQVEKYGYTF.

The V call is TRBV7-3, the J call TRBJ2-2; D remains ambiguous. V lost 5 bases and J 7 bases, leaving 14 bases between the germline ends. The CDR3 totals 14 residues. Germline-derived CDR1 and CDR2 are SGHTA and FQGTGA. DNA of the CDR3: TGTGCCAGCAGCGCGACTGGTCGGAGCGGGGAGCTGTTTTTT. Encoded protein: CASSATGRSGELFF.